The clone carrying this T cell receptor beta chain is judged medium-sized. What it binds is unknown. The CDR3 sequence is 18 residues long. V dropped 5 bases and J dropped 0; count of bases not matched to a gene: 10. Germline CDR1 LNHDA, CDR2 SQIVND (reference sequence). This entry comes from a study of immune heterogeneity within non-small cell lung tumors. Overall study results and limits: Site-unique high-frequency clones occurred alongside identical dominant CDR3 beta clonotypes that recurred across tumor sites within a patient.

TCR beta CDR3 was amplified by multiplex PCR, first round approximately 10 cycles, 32 V and 13 J primers. TCRdb ran MiXCR on the multiplex PCR reads and lists one entry per CDR3 protein. The sample includes thousands of distinct CDR3 sequences, roughly 24% of them seen just once. Samples each supplied around 600 ng of bulk tumor genomic DNA as template. Biopsies, several per primary tumor and spaced far apart, were collected during surgery. Curative surgical treatment was performed in patients who had newly diagnosed, untreated non-small cell lung cancer. Newly diagnosed non-small cell lung cancer patients undergoing curative-intent surgery served as donors.

The chain recombines TRBV19 with TRBJ2-4; 10 bases align to TRBD1. Sequenced material: lung tumor tissue. The sequence was collected from a man aged 55 to 70 with non-small cell lung cancer. CDR3: CASSVGTGESLAKNIQYF. The CDR3 coding sequence is TGTGCCAGTAGTGTTGGGACAGGGGAATCCCTAGCCAAAAACATTCAGTACTTC.